Shown below are 28 T cell receptor beta chains from a single sample sequenced in a study of a mutant IDH1 vaccine in newly diagnosed glioma. Time point noted: week 35, safety follow-up. The investigators gave 300 ug of mutant IDH1 20-mer peptide in each vaccine dose, together with topical imiquimod. The table came from immunoSEQ multiplex PCR; TCRdb's copy has only in-frame clones and leaves some out. The sample lists about 69,000 clones, around 86% seen once, with approximately 2% in the top ten. Antigens of these TCRs are unknown. This specimen was PBMCs, taken from a glioma patient whose treatment included an IDH1 peptide vaccine. These receptor sequences come from a young man with glioma.

The genes are TRBV2 and TRBJ2-1; 7 bases match TRBD1. Losses at the gene ends were 7 bases for V and 12 bases for J; bases not matched to a gene: 9. Germline V lookup: CDR1 SNHLY, CDR2 FYNNEI. This CDR3 is 12 amino acids long. The CDR3 loop is CASKKEGQVQFF. CDR3 DNA: TGTGCCAGCAAAAAGGAAGGACAGGTGCAGTTCTTC.

The rearrangement uses TRBV28 and TRBJ1-5; D is undetermined. V was shortened by 2 bases and J by 6 bases, with 17 bases between the two germline ends. CDR1 is MDHEN, CDR2 SYDVKM, per germline. The length of the CDR3 is 16 residues. The CDR3 loop is CASSLVAGLLIQPQHF. Here the CDR3 DNA reads TGTGCCAGCAGTTTAGTCGCGGGGTTGCTTATTCAGCCCCAGCATTTT.

This clone was seen just once. The rearrangement uses TRBV6-1 and TRBJ1-5; D perhaps matches TRBD1 (6 bases). This CDR3 is built from 15 residues. V lost 1 base and J lost 6, with 13 bases in between. Germline V lookup: CDR1 MNHNS, CDR2 SASEGT. Written as DNA, the CDR3 is TGTGCCAGCAGTGAAGGGTTACAGGGATTTCAGCCCCAGCATTTT. Its protein product is CASSEGLQGFQPQHF.

This chain links TRBV9 with TRBJ1-3, with D uncertain. The V and J ends lost 2 bases and 0 bases respectively, with 12 bases between them. The CDR3 extends over 16 amino acids. CDR1 and CDR2 (germline): SGDLS, YYNGEE. This CDR3 is CASSVDPIGSGNTIYF. The CDR3 nucleotides are TGTGCCAGCAGCGTGGATCCGATTGGCTCTGGAAACACCATATATTTT.

The genes are TRBV19 and TRBJ1-2; 11 bases are a match to TRBD1. The germline gives CDR1 LNHDA, CDR2 SQIVND (reference sequence). The CDR3 is 15 residues long. The junction had 9 bases not matched to a gene; V was cut back by 7 bases and J by 5 bases. In DNA form, the CDR3 reads TGTGCCAGTAATAACCGGGACAGGGGGTTTTATGGCTACACCTTC. This encodes CASNNRDRGFYGYTF.

The rearrangement joins TRBV15 to TRBJ2-7, with D perhaps TRBD1 (7 bases). This CDR3 is built from 16 residues. V was trimmed by 5 bases and J by 3 bases, leaving 20 bases between them. Per germline, CDR1 LNHNV and CDR2 YYDKDF (reference sequence). The CDR3, as DNA: TGTGCCACCAGCGGAGGGGGTGCGACAGGGAGCTACGAGCAGTACTTC. Translated, it gives CATSGGGATGSYEQYF.

The chain carries TRBV29-1 and TRBJ2-7; the match to TRBD1 covers 7 bases. Germline V lookup: CDR1 SQVTM, CDR2 ANQGSEA. V dropped 5 bases and J dropped 3; count of bases not matched to a gene: 4. This CDR3 has 12 residues. The CDR3 sequence: CSVLPGGYEQYF. CDR3 DNA: TGCAGCGTTCTCCCAGGGGGCTACGAGCAGTACTTC.

This CDR3 is CASSLPSALGYTF. The CDR3 DNA follows: TGTGCCAGCAGCTTACCGTCAGCTCTAGGCTACACCTTC. This sequence joins TRBV11-2 and TRBJ1-2; no clear D. Germline CDR1 is SGHAT and CDR2 is FQNNGV. CDR3 length: 13 residues. Trimming shortened V by 2 bases and J by 8 bases, and 12 bases separated the two germline ends.

This clone was recorded only once. The chain is built from TRBV29-1 and TRBJ1-2, with 7 bases aligning to TRBD1. V shed 1 base and J 5 bases; nucleotides not matched to a gene: 7. This CDR3 is built from 14 residues. Germline CDR1 SQVTM, CDR2 ANQGSEA. The CDR3 here is CSVEGTGGGYGYTF. The CDR3 DNA sequence: TGCAGCGTTGAAGGGACAGGAGGAGGGTATGGCTACACCTTC.

Here the CDR3 reads CASSQEVATYEQYF. The CDR3 nucleotides read TGCGCCAGCAGCCAAGAGGTCGCAACCTACGAGCAGTACTTC. The chain couples TRBV4-3 to TRBJ2-7, with no clear D. The CDR3 has 14 amino acids. Germline V gene data show CDR1 as LGHNA and CDR2 as YSLEER. V shed 0 bases and J shed 2 bases, with 8 bases lying between them.

The chain is built from TRBV5-1 and TRBJ1-1; tentatively, D is TRBD1 (6 bases). V lost 3 bases to trimming and J lost 1 base, with 10 bases between them. Germline V gene data show CDR1 as SGHRS and CDR2 as YFSETQ. This CDR3 region has 14 residues. CDR3 region: CASSSGQRNTEAFF. In nucleotides, the CDR3 is TGCGCCAGCAGCTCGGGACAAAGGAACACTGAAGCTTTCTTT.

This clone has only one observation. The chain is built from TRBV7-9 and TRBJ2-1; 8 nucleotides line up with TRBD1. CDR1 SEHNR and CDR2 FQNEAQ come from the germline V gene (reference sequence). Trimming at V came to 5 bases and at J to 8 bases, leaving 11 bases not matched to a gene. CDR3 length: 15 amino acids. The CDR3: CASSLRQGSVHEQFF. DNA for the CDR3: TGTGCCAGCAGCCTCCGACAGGGGTCCGTCCATGAGCAGTTCTTC.

This clone occurred once. V is TRBV27 and J is TRBJ2-6; no firm D call. Germline V lookup: CDR1 MNHEY, CDR2 SMNVEV (reference sequence). Trimming took off 10 bases at V and 1 base at J, with 8 bases between the two ends. The CDR3 loop spans 13 amino acids. CDR3 bases: TGTGCCATCGGTCTATCTGGGGCCAACGTCCTGACTTTC. This gives the protein CAIGLSGANVLTF.

This chain joins TRBV4-1 and TRBJ2-1; TRBD2 agrees at 7 bases. Germline values: CDR1 MGHRA, CDR2 YSYEKL. This CDR3 is built from 14 residues. The V segment lost 2 bases and the J segment 6 bases; nucleotides outside the gene matches: 4. Here the CDR3 reads CASSQWGRANEQFF. CDR3 in DNA: TGCGCCAGCAGCCAATGGGGGAGGGCCAATGAGCAGTTCTTC.

This sequence joins TRBV4-1 and TRBJ1-1; tentative D call: TRBD1 (6 bases). Germline V CDR1 and CDR2: MGHRA, YSYEKL. The length of the CDR3 is 19 residues. V dropped 1 base and J dropped 4 bases, with 25 bases sitting between them. CDR3 sequence (DNA): TGCGCCAGCAGCCAAGGGATGGGGGCCCGATCAGGGGAGGGCACTGAAGCTTTCTTT. Residues: CASSQGMGARSGEGTEAFF.

The genes are TRBV2 and TRBJ2-3, with 7 bases fitting TRBD1. With 6 bases clipped from V and 0 bases from J, the junction kept 9 bases outside the gene matches. CDR3 size: 16 residues. Germline V gene sequence: CDR1 SNHLY, CDR2 FYNNEI. The CDR3 is CASSPRGYLSTDTQYF. In DNA form, the CDR3 reads TGTGCCAGCAGCCCCAGGGGGTATTTAAGCACAGATACGCAGTATTTT.

The sample holds a few counts of this clone. The chain employs TRBV9 and TRBJ1-5; TRBD1 agrees at 9 bases. CDR1 and CDR2 from the germline V gene are SGDLS and YYNGEE. Trimming at V came to 3 bases and at J to 4 bases, leaving 2 bases not matched to a gene. The CDR3 has 14 amino acids. The CDR3 coding sequence is TGTGCCAGCAGCGCCGGGACAGGGAATCAGCCCCAGCATTTT. Amino acids: CASSAGTGNQPQHF.

The rearrangement uses TRBV30 and TRBJ1-3, with 7 bases identical to TRBD1. Germline CDR1 is GTSNPN and CDR2 is SVGIG (reference sequence). With 7 bases clipped from V and 4 bases from J, the junction kept 7 bases outside the gene matches. This CDR3 is 13 amino acids long. This CDR3 is CASNRGRGNTIYF. The CDR3 DNA reads TGTGCCTCAAACAGGGGTAGAGGAAACACCATATATTTT.

The rearrangement uses TRBV4-2 and TRBJ1-3; the match to TRBD1 covers 8 bases. Germline V gene lookup returns CDR1 LGHNA and CDR2 YNFKEQ. With V trimmed by 4 bases and J by 0 bases, 2 bases remained unmatched. This CDR3 is built from 15 residues. The CDR3 region has the DNA TGTGCCAGCAGCCCCACAGGGGGCTCTGGAAACACCATATATTTT. Its protein is CASSPTGGSGNTIYF.

This sequence joins TRBV7-9 and TRBJ2-3; a weak D match, TRBD2 (5 bases). This CDR3 comprises 13 residues. The germline V gene encodes CDR1 SEHNR and CDR2 FQNEAQ (reference sequence). With 5 bases removed from V and 1 base from J, the gap between germline ends came to 7 bases. CDR3 region: CASSPRGTDTQYF. The CDR3 bases are TGTGCCAGCAGCCCGCGGGGCACAGATACGCAGTATTTT.

The chain combines TRBV6-1 with TRBJ2-5; 9 bases fit TRBD2. The CDR3 extends over 16 amino acids. Trimming removed 2 bases from V and 1 base from J; junction bases left unmatched: 5. The germline CDR1 and CDR2 sequences are MNHNS and SASEGT. CDR3 bases: TGTGCCAGCAGTGAACTTTTAGCGGGGGCCCAAGAGACCCAGTACTTC. Encoded protein: CASSELLAGAQETQYF.

V usage is TRBV5-6 and J usage is TRBJ2-7, with 12 bases lining up with TRBD1. CDR3 size: 15 residues. Per germline, CDR1 SGHDT and CDR2 YYEEEE. V shed 2 bases, J shed 2 bases, and the junction held 2 bases outside the gene matches. CDR3 nucleotides: TGTGCCAGCAGCTTCAGGGACAGGGGGCCCTACGAGCAGTACTTC. Translated: CASSFRDRGPYEQYF.

The chain joins TRBV6-5 to TRBJ2-1, with TRBD2 matching 9 bases. The CDR3 sequence is 16 residues long. The V and J ends lost 0 bases and 8 bases, in that order; junction bases with no gene match: 8. Germline CDR1 and CDR2: MNHEY and SVGAGI. CDR3 coding DNA: TGTGCCAGCAGTTACTCCATTCCACTAGCGGGTGATGAGCAGTTCTTC. Protein: CASSYSIPLAGDEQFF.

The rearrangement joins TRBV4-3 to TRBJ1-2; D is uncertain. CDR3 length: 15 amino acids. The V end was cut by 0 bases, the J end by 7 bases, with 15 bases between. Germline V CDR1 and CDR2: LGHNA, YSLEER. CDR3 DNA: TGCGCCAGCAGCCAAGACCCCGGACCCGAATTTGGCTACACCTTC. It yields the protein CASSQDPGPEFGYTF.

The CDR3 DNA is TGTGCCAGCAGCCGCATAGCGGGACCCTACGAGCAGTACTTC. Amino acid sequence: CASSRIAGPYEQYF. This chain links TRBV7-8 with TRBJ2-7; 8 positions match TRBD2. Germline-derived CDR1 and CDR2 are SGHVS and FQNEAQ. The CDR3 length is 14 residues. The V segment lost 5 bases and the J segment 2 bases; nucleotides outside the gene matches: 5.

The rearrangement links TRBV7-2 to TRBJ2-3, with TRBD2 matching over 8 bases. Germline V gives CDR1 SGHTA, CDR2 FQGNSA. The CDR3 is 18 residues long. V lost 5 bases to trimming and J lost 0 bases; unmatched junction nucleotides: 13. The CDR3, as DNA: TGTGCCAGCAGCCCCCTCGCCCGGCGGGGGGTTAGCACAGATACGCAGTATTTT. As protein: CASSPLARRGVSTDTQYF.

This chain connects TRBV4-1 to TRBJ1-5; 8 positions agree with TRBD1. The germline V gene has CDR1 MGHRA and CDR2 YSYEKL. The CDR3 loop spans 16 amino acids. Losses at the gene ends were 5 bases for V and 4 bases for J; bases not matched to a gene: 10. CDR3 sequence reads: CASSIDRGVRNQPQHF. CDR3 sequence (DNA): TGCGCCAGCAGCATTGACAGGGGCGTGAGAAATCAGCCCCAGCATTTT.

The rearrangement links TRBV19 to TRBJ1-5; D not certain. The CDR3 sequence is 15 residues long. Germline values: CDR1 LNHDA, CDR2 SQIVND (reference sequence). V gave up 4 bases and J gave up 4 bases, with 14 bases separating them. The CDR3 nucleotides are TGTGCCAGTAGTACGAAGGAGGGTTGGAATCAGCCCCAGCATTTT. Residues: CASSTKEGWNQPQHF.